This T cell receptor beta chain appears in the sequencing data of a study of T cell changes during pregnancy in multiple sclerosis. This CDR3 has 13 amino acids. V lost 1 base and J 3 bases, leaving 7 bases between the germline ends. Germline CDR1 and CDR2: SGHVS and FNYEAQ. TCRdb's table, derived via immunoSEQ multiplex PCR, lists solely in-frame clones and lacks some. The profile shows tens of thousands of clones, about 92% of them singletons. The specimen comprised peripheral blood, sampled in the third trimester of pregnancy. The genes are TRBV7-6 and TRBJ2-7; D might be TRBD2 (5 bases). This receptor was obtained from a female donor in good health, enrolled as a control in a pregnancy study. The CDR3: CASSLELDYEQYF. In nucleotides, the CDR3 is TGTGCCAGCAGCTTAGAACTAGACTACGAGCAGTACTTC.